Listed below are T cell receptor beta chains from one sample, sequenced in a study of regulatory T cells in long-lasting Graves disease. TCRdb itself ran the multiplex PCR reads through MiXCR, one entry per CDR3 protein. The profile covers 400,000 to 500,000 distinct CDR3 sequences, with roughly 21% appearing a single time and over 11% taken by the ten largest. The source was peripheral blood mononuclear cells (PBMCs), collected when the disease was refractory, from a patient treated with antithyroid drugs. These receptors were taken from a female donor with Graves disease. Each CDR3 is given with its conserved first and last residue. D genes are given only for firm matches. A clone size is listed for some rows: how often the clone was seen (once, few, many), or a class if it is expanded.

clone size,V gene,D gene,J gene,CDR3 DNA,CDR3 protein
many,TRBV2,-,TRBJ2-2,TGTGCCAGCAGTCTGGGTGGGGTCAGAACCGGGGAGCTGTTTTTT,CASSLGGVRTGELFF
-,TRBV19,TRBD1,TRBJ1-5,TGTGCCAGTAGCGGCGGACAGGGGGACAATCAGCCCCAGCATTTT,CASSGGQGDNQPQHF
-,TRBV20-1,-,TRBJ1-1,TGCAGTGCTTCCAGGGGACCGAACACTGAAGCTTTCTTT,CSASRGPNTEAFF
-,TRBV20-1,TRBD1,TRBJ2-2,TGCAGTGCTGAACCCGGGACAGGGGTCACCGGGGAGCTGTTTTTT,CSAEPGTGVTGELFF
-,TRBV7-6,-,TRBJ1-1,TGTGCCAGCAGCCCGGAAGAGACAGGTGTTGAAGCTTTCTTT,CASSPEETGVEAFF
-,TRBV4-1,-,TRBJ1-1,TGCGCCAGCAGCCAGAGGGAGGGGATGACAGTTGAAGCTTTCTTT,CASSQREGMTVEAFF
many,TRBV9,-,TRBJ2-5,TGTGCCAGCAGCGTAGATGAAACCCAGTACTTC,CASSVDETQYF
few,TRBV6-2/TRBV6-3,-,TRBJ1-1,TGTGCCAGCAGCCCGGTACGCTGGAACACTGAAGCTTTCTTT,CASSPVRWNTEAFF
few,TRBV9,TRBD2,TRBJ2-5,TGTGCCAGCAGCGTAGGGGATAGCGGGGAATTACAAGAGACCCAGTACTTC,CASSVGDSGELQETQYF
many,TRBV19,-,TRBJ1-6,TGTGCCAGTAGTATGGGAACAATGGGTTTTCAGACACCCCTCCACTTT,CASSMGTMGFQTPLHF
-,TRBV10-2,-,TRBJ2-2,TGCGCCAGCAGTGAGTCGAGGACCGGGGAGCTGTTTTTT,CASSESRTGELFF